This entry lists 21 T cell receptor beta chains sequenced from one sample in a study of cytomegalovirus exposure and HLA in healthy donors. Both 60 Vbeta primers and 13 Jbeta primers went into the PCR. Sequencing used immunoSEQ multiplex PCR; TCRdb keeps in-frame clones, though not all of them. Of around 150,000 clones in the sample, more than 75% were seen once. Material for sequencing was PBMCs. These receptors were collected from a human donor in good health.

This clone is a singleton in its sample. This chain links TRBV5-3 with TRBJ2-3; TRBD1 agrees at 7 bases. TRBV5-3 is reported as an ORF; its role is uncertain. The V segment lost 2 bases and the J segment 2 bases; nucleotides outside the gene matches: 5. The CDR3 is made up of 15 amino acids. The CDR3 loop is CARSFWTGNTDTQYF. For the CDR3, the DNA is TGTGCCAGAAGCTTCTGGACAGGAAACACAGATACGCAGTATTTT.

This clone was detected only a few times. The chain uses TRBV7-6 and TRBJ1-2; maybe TRBD1 (6 bases). The CDR3 covers 16 residues. With 5 bases removed from V and 3 bases from J, the gap between germline ends came to 19 bases. Germline CDR1 and CDR2: SGHVS and FNYEAQ. CDR3 nucleotide sequence: TGTGCCAGCAGCCCGGGCCCCAGACAGGATTACTATGGCTACACCTTC. Amino acid sequence: CASSPGPRQDYYGYTF.

The chain's CDR3 is CASSLTGQYSYEQYF. The CDR3 DNA is TGCGCCAGCAGCTTGACCGGACAGTACTCCTACGAGCAGTACTTC. The rearrangement joins TRBV5-1 to TRBJ2-7; a possible D gene is TRBD1 (6 bases). V lost 1 base to trimming and J lost 0 bases, with 11 bases between them. The germline gives CDR1 SGHRS, CDR2 YFSETQ. The CDR3 spans 15 residues.

This clone has a handful of counts. The chain carries TRBV4-3 and TRBJ2-7; D is perhaps TRBD1 (5 bases). The CDR3 has 16 residues. Germline values: CDR1 LGHNA, CDR2 YSLEER. V shed 0 bases and J shed 3 bases, with 15 bases lying between them. The CDR3 nucleotides are TGCGCCAGCAGCCAAGATCAGGGTCACTCAGTCTACGAGCAGTACTTC. Amino acids: CASSQDQGHSVYEQYF.

The chain combines TRBV4-1 with TRBJ2-7, with 9 bases aligning to TRBD2. Germline CDR1 and CDR2: MGHRA and YSYEKL. V lost 1 base and J lost 4; bases outside the gene matches: 11. This CDR3 spans 17 amino acids. In DNA form, the CDR3 reads TGCGCCAGCAGCCAAGTCCCCGTCCTAGCGGGATCGTACGAGCAGTACTTC. Protein sequence: CASSQVPVLAGSYEQYF.

The J gene is TRBJ2-1, the V gene TRBV7-3; D is unclear. Trimming left V 5 bases short and J 0 bases short, with 11 bases between. The CDR3 runs 15 residues. Germline loops: CDR1 SGHTA, CDR2 FQGTGA. The CDR3 is CASSLVISSYNEQFF. CDR3 in DNA: TGTGCCAGCAGCCTAGTGATAAGCTCCTACAATGAGCAGTTCTTC. The full variable domain, rest sourced from reference TRBV7-3 and TRBJ2-1, is GAGVSQTPSNKVTEKGKYVELRCDPISGHTALYWYRQSLGQGPEFLIYFQGTGAADDSGLPNDRFFAVRPEGSVSTLKIQRTERGDSAVYLCASSLVISSYNEQFFGPGTRLTVL.

CDR3 residues: CASSASTGYIQYF. CDR3 DNA sequence: TGTGCCAGTAGTGCATCAACAGGGTACATTCAGTACTTC. This chain links TRBV19 with TRBJ2-4; a possible D gene is TRBD1 (6 bases). Germline V CDR1 and CDR2: LNHDA, SQIVND (reference sequence). The CDR3 runs 13 residues. With 5 bases removed from V and 8 bases from J, the gap between germline ends came to 13 bases.

This clone was picked up a small number of times. This chain connects TRBV7-9 to TRBJ2-1; D perhaps matches TRBD1 (6 bases). The CDR3 extends over 17 amino acids. Germline V CDR1 and CDR2: SEHNR, FQNEAQ (reference sequence). Between the trimmed V and J ends, which lost 5 bases and 0 bases, there was a span of 17 bases. As DNA, the CDR3 is TGTGCCAGCAGCAAAGACAGGACGTCAGTCTCCTACAATGAGCAGTTCTTC. This translates into CASSKDRTSVSYNEQFF.

The chain is built from TRBV6-1 and TRBJ1-5; D is undetermined. There are 12 residues in the CDR3. V was shortened by 5 bases and J by 6 bases, with 8 bases between the two germline ends. Per germline, CDR1 MNHNS and CDR2 SASEGT. This chain's CDR3 is CASSLSPQPQHF. CDR3 DNA sequence: TGTGCCAGCAGTCTGTCTCCTCAGCCCCAGCATTTT.

The rearrangement uses TRBV9 and TRBJ1-4, with 8 positions matching TRBD1. Trimming at V came to 3 bases and at J to 7 bases, leaving 5 bases not matched to a gene. CDR1 is SGDLS, CDR2 YYNGEE, per germline. This CDR3 is 14 amino acids long. As DNA, the CDR3 is TGTGCCAGCAGCGGCGGACAGGGTGCTGAAAAACTGTTTTTT. It encodes CASSGGQGAEKLFF. Full variable domain (remainder filled in from reference TRBV9 and TRBJ1-4): DSGVTQTPKHLITATGQRVTLRCSPRSGDLSVYWYQQSLDQGLQFLIQYYNGEERAKGNILERFSAQQFPDLHSELNLSSLELGDSALYFCASSGGQGAEKLFFGSGTQLSVL.

The chain joins TRBV2 to TRBJ1-4; 7 nucleotides agree with TRBD1. CDR1 is SNHLY and CDR2 is FYNNEI in the germline V gene. V trimming: 6 bases; J trimming: 3 bases; junction bases outside the gene matches: 7. CDR3 length: 15 amino acids. CDR3 in amino acids: CASRPTGASNEKLFF. In nucleotides, the CDR3 is TGTGCCAGCAGACCTACAGGGGCATCTAATGAAAAACTGTTTTTT.

This clone has just one count. The V gene is TRBV9, the J gene TRBJ1-5; 8 positions match TRBD1. CDR3 length: 15 amino acids. J lost 6 bases, V lost 8 bases, and 13 bases had no gene match. From germline, CDR1 is SGDLS and CDR2 YYNGEE. This CDR3 reads CARFWRTGFLQPQHF. In nucleotides, the CDR3 is TGTGCCAGGTTTTGGAGGACAGGGTTTCTTCAGCCCCAGCATTTT.

CDR3 sequence reads: CASSLVPREEQFF. CDR3 nucleotides: TGTGCCAGCAGCTTAGTACCGCGGGAAGAGCAGTTCTTC. The chain uses TRBV7-9 and TRBJ2-1; TRBD2 is a possible D gene (6 bases). V was cut by 1 base and J by 10 bases, with 11 bases left in between. Looked up from germline, CDR1 is SEHNR and CDR2 is FQNEAQ (reference sequence). The CDR3 runs to 13 residues.

The V call is TRBV4-1, the J call TRBJ2-2; 9 bases line up with TRBD1. The CDR3 has 15 residues. The junction had 0 bases not matched to a gene; V was cut back by 4 bases and J by 0 bases. Germline V gene lookup returns CDR1 MGHRA and CDR2 YSYEKL. CDR3 residues: CASSRDRANTGELFF. For the CDR3, the DNA is TGCGCCAGCAGCCGGGACAGGGCGAACACCGGGGAGCTGTTTTTT.

This clone has just one count. The rearrangement uses TRBV5-1 and TRBJ1-1, with 11 nucleotides matching TRBD1. The CDR3 length is 16 residues. The ends lost 0 bases at V and 1 base at J; junction bases unmatched: 2. The germline gives CDR1 SGHRS, CDR2 YFSETQ. The CDR3 DNA reads as TGCGCCAGCAGCTTGGGTGGGACAGGGGGGAACACTGAAGCTTTCTTT. Amino acids: CASSLGGTGGNTEAFF.

V and J are TRBV30 and TRBJ1-5; no clear D gene. V was clipped by 0 bases and J by 1 base, with 4 bases between them. Per the germline V gene, CDR1 is GTSNPN and CDR2 is SVGIG (reference sequence). CDR3 length equals 13 residues. Written as DNA, the CDR3 is TGTGCCTGGAGTGTACTAAGCAATCAGCCCCAGCATTTT. It specifies CAWSVLSNQPQHF.

The DNA for the CDR3 is TGTGCCAGCAGCTTAGGGAATACAGGGCGCTACGAGCAGTACTTC. Residues: CASSLGNTGRYEQYF. The chain joins TRBV7-2 to TRBJ2-7, with D maybe TRBD1 (6 bases). This CDR3 has 15 amino acids. Germline-derived CDR1 and CDR2 are SGHTA and FQGNSA. V dropped 1 base and J dropped 3 bases, with 13 bases sitting between them.

V and J are TRBV30 and TRBJ2-5; 10 bases are a match to TRBD2. The germline CDR1 and CDR2 sequences are GTSNPN and SVGIG (reference sequence). Unmatched junction bases numbered 15, after V lost 7 bases and J lost 10 bases. The CDR3 sequence is 14 residues long. In DNA, the CDR3 is TGTGCCTCTCCCGGAGGAGCGGGGGGGGTGGACCAGTACTTC. Translation: CASPGGAGGVDQYF.

DNA for the CDR3: TGTGCCAGTAGTATTAACGGGGTTTTGAACACTGAAGCTTTCTTT. It specifies CASSINGVLNTEAFF. The rearrangement uses TRBV19 and TRBJ1-1; D unresolved. The V end was cut by 3 bases, the J end by 0 bases, with 11 bases between. The CDR3 covers 15 residues. The V gene's germline CDR1 is LNHDA and CDR2 SQIVND (reference sequence).

The chain carries TRBV19 and TRBJ1-1, with D possibly being TRBD1 (6 bases). Trimming removed 7 bases at V and 0 bases at J, with 15 bases between. The V gene's germline CDR1 is LNHDA and CDR2 SQIVND (reference sequence). The CDR3 runs to 15 residues. CDR3 in DNA: TGTGCCAGTAAAGAAACAGGGACGATGAACACTGAAGCTTTCTTT. Translation gives CASKETGTMNTEAFF.

The V and J genes are TRBV6-5 and TRBJ1-3, with 7 positions matching TRBD1. This CDR3 is 16 amino acids long. The germline V gene encodes CDR1 MNHEY and CDR2 SVGAGI. The J segment lost 1 base and the V segment lost 2 bases, leaving 5 bases of the junction unmatched. The CDR3 sequence: CASSYGNRGSGNTIYF. The CDR3 DNA reads TGTGCCAGCAGTTACGGGAACAGGGGATCTGGAAACACCATATATTTT.